What follows are 6 T cell receptor beta chains derived from one specimen sequenced in a study of neoadjuvant anti-PD-1 for oral cavity cancer. Clones were sequenced by immunoSEQ multiplex PCR, and TCRdb holds only the in-frame ones, with some missing. This table holds about 10,000 clones, about 59% found once. Time point here: after neoadjuvant nivolumab, at surgical resection. The sample consisted of PBMCs, taken after nivolumab (anti-PD-1) treatment. These receptors were obtained from a person between 40 and 80 years old with oral cavity squamous cell carcinoma.

The DNA of the CDR3 is TGCGCCAGCAGCTCTACTGGGACTTCCCACGGGGACGAGCAGTACTTC. It specifies CASSSTGTSHGDEQYF. The chain recombines TRBV5-1 with TRBJ2-7; weak D call: TRBD2 (6 bases). This CDR3 has 16 residues. V dropped 3 bases and J dropped 5 bases, with 21 bases sitting between them. From germline, CDR1 is SGHRS and CDR2 YFSETQ.

The V and J genes are TRBV7-8 and TRBJ1-1; D unresolved. CDR3 length: 13 amino acids. Deletions cut 6 bases from V and 1 base from J, with 9 bases between. The germline CDR1 and CDR2 sequences are SGHVS and FQNEAQ. Here the CDR3 reads CASRRAGNTEAFF. In DNA form, the CDR3 reads TGTGCCAGCAGAAGGGCAGGGAACACTGAAGCTTTCTTT.

The gene calls are TRBV28 and TRBJ2-3; either TRBD1 or TRBD2 may fit D (5 bases each). The V end was cut by 6 bases, the J end by 0 bases, with 7 bases between. The CDR3 consists of 13 residues. Germline V CDR1 and CDR2: MDHEN, SYDVKM. The CDR3 is CASRRDSTDTQYF. The CDR3 nucleotides read TGTGCCAGCAGACGGGACAGCACAGATACGCAGTATTTT. Supplemented by reference TRBV28 and TRBJ2-3, the full variable domain reads DVKVTQSSRYLVKRTGEKVFLECVQDMDHENMFWYRQDPGLGLRLIYFSYDVKMKEKGDIPEGYSVSREKKERFSLILESASTNQTSMYLCASRRDSTDTQYFGPGTRLTVL.

This chain links TRBV4-1 with TRBJ2-5; the D is unclear. Looked up from germline, CDR1 is MGHRA and CDR2 is YSYEKL. The CDR3 runs 15 residues. Trimming removed 0 bases at V and 2 bases at J, with 10 bases between. The CDR3 sequence is CASSQDQDGQETQYF. The DNA of the CDR3 is TGCGCCAGCAGCCAAGATCAGGACGGGCAAGAGACCCAGTACTTC.

The chain uses TRBV12-5 and TRBJ2-2; D perhaps matches TRBD1 (6 bases). Germline lookup yields CDR1 LGHNT and CDR2 FRNRAP. The V and J ends lost 6 bases and 3 bases respectively, with 8 bases between them. The CDR3 is 13 residues long. As DNA, the CDR3 is TGTGCTAGTGGACAGGGAGACACCGGGGAGCTGTTTTTT. This gives the protein CASGQGDTGELFF.

In this sample, this clone turned up once. V is TRBV4-1 and J is TRBJ1-1; D not certain. The CDR3 covers 15 residues. CDR1 is MGHRA and CDR2 is YSYEKL in the germline V gene. V shed 1 base and J shed 0 bases, with 9 bases lying between them. The CDR3 sequence is CASSQGPQLNTEAFF. The CDR3 DNA is TGCGCCAGCAGCCAAGGCCCCCAGCTGAACACTGAAGCTTTCTTT.